Shown below are 4 T cell receptor beta chains from a single sample sequenced in a study of cytomegalovirus exposure and HLA in healthy donors. Some clones are missing from TCRdb's copy, which holds only in-frame ones; the method was immunoSEQ multiplex PCR. The sample has roughly 150,000 clones, approximately 84% seen once. The sequenced sample consisted of PBMCs. These receptors all come from a young man in good health and CMV-seropositive.

This chain uses TRBV4-1 with TRBJ1-1, with TRBD1 matching over 9 bases. CDR1 and CDR2 from the germline V gene are MGHRA and YSYEKL. V lost 5 bases to trimming and J lost 4 bases; unmatched junction nucleotides: 5. The CDR3 has 14 amino acids. The CDR3 DNA sequence: TGCGCCAGCAGCTCACGGACAGGGGCCACTGAAGCTTTCTTT. Encoded protein: CASSSRTGATEAFF.

The chain uses TRBV7-9 and TRBJ2-5; the match to TRBD2 covers 7 bases. Germline CDR1 is SEHNR and CDR2 is FQNEAQ (reference sequence). Trimming cost V 6 bases and J 2 bases; bases outside gene matches: 9. CDR3 size: 15 residues. The CDR3 loop is CASSIPLAAQETQYF. The CDR3, as DNA: TGTGCCAGCAGTATACCGCTAGCGGCACAAGAGACCCAGTACTTC.

V and J are TRBV2 and TRBJ1-2; D is unclear. CDR3 length: 13 residues. The germline V gene encodes CDR1 SNHLY and CDR2 FYNNEI. The V end was cut by 5 bases, the J end by 2 bases, with 9 bases between. DNA of the CDR3: TGTGCCAGCAGTCTACAGCAAAACTATGGCTACACCTTC. Its protein is CASSLQQNYGYTF.

This sequence joins TRBV7-3 and TRBJ1-1, with TRBD1 identical over 7 bases. The CDR3 consists of 14 residues. Germline V gene sequence: CDR1 SGHTA, CDR2 FQGTGA. The V segment lost 5 bases and the J segment 11 bases; nucleotides outside the gene matches: 14. The CDR3 here is CASSQRGPRARAFF. In nucleotides, the CDR3 is TGTGCCAGCAGCCAAAGGGGGCCTAGGGCGAGGGCTTTCTTT.